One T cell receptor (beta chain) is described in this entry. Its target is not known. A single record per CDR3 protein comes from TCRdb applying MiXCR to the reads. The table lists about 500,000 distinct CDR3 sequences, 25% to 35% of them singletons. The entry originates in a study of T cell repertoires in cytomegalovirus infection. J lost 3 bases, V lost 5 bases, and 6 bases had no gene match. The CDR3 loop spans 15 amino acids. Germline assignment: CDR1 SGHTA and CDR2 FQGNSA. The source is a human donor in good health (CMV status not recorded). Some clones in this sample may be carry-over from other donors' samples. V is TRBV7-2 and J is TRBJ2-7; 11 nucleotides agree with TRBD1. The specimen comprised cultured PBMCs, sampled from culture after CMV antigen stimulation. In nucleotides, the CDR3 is TGTGCCAGCAGCGCCTGGGACAGGGGGGTCTACGAGCAGTACTTC. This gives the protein CASSAWDRGVYEQYF.